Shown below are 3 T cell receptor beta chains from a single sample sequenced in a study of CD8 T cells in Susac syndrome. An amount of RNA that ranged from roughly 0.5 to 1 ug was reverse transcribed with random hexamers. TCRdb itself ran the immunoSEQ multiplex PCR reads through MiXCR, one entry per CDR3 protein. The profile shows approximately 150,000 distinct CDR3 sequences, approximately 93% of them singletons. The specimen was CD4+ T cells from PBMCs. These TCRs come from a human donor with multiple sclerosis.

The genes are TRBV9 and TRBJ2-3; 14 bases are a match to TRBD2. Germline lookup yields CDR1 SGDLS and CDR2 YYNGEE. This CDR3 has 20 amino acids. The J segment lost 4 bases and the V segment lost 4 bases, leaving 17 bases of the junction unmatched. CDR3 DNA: TGTGCCAGCAGCTCGACGAGACTAGCGGGAGGGCCGGTCCCACCAGATACGCAGTATTTT. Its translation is CASSSTRLAGGPVPPDTQYF. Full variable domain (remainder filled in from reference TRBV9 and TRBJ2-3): DSGVTQTPKHLITATGQRVTLRCSPRSGDLSVYWYQQSLDQGLQFLIQYYNGEERAKGNILERFSAQQFPDLHSELNLSSLELGDSALYFCASSSTRLAGGPVPPDTQYFGPGTRLTVL.

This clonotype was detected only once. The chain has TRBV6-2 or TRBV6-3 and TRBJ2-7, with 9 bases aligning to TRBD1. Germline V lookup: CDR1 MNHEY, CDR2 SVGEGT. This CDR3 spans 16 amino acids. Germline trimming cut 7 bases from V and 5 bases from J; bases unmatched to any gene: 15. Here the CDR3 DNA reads TGTGCCAGCATTCCAGCGCCCCGGGACAGGGACCACGAGCAGTACTTC. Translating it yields CASIPAPRDRDHEQYF.

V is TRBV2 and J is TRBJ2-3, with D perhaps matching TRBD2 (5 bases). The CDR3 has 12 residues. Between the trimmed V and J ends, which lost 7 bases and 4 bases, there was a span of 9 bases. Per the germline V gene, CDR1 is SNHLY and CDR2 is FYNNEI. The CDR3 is CASKLVADTQYF. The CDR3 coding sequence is TGTGCCAGCAAACTAGTGGCAGATACGCAGTATTTT.